Sequencing of this T cell receptor beta chain was carried out in a study of blood T cell repertoires in COVID-19. As for the study in general: The United States, Italy and Spain were the sources of the acute and convalescent COVID-19 samples. The analysed material was cDNA or gDNA that came from T cells, B-cell-depleted T cells, or PBMCs.

This clone was found a few times. As handled by the study authors: Amplification of reference gene primers was used by the study to estimate nucleated cell counts. The protocol was immunoSEQ multiplex PCR, while the TCRdb copy is restricted to in-frame clones and leaves out a portion. The D gene and trimming were derived from the DNA, and the V and J assignments and clone size from that table. This table holds 50,000 to 75,000 clones, approximately 84% found once. The germline CDR1 and CDR2 sequences are KGHSH and LQKENI. This CDR3 is 14 amino acids long. V was clipped by 4 bases and J by 4 bases, with 11 bases between them.

The V gene is TRBV18, the J gene TRBJ1-5; TRBD1 might be the D (5 bases). The TCR was taken from a man older than 75 in a cohort sampled during active COVID-19. Sequencing input: peripheral blood. This CDR3 is CASSQGNNNQPQHF. CDR3 DNA: TGTGCCAGCTCACAGGGGAACAATAATCAGCCCCAGCATTTT.